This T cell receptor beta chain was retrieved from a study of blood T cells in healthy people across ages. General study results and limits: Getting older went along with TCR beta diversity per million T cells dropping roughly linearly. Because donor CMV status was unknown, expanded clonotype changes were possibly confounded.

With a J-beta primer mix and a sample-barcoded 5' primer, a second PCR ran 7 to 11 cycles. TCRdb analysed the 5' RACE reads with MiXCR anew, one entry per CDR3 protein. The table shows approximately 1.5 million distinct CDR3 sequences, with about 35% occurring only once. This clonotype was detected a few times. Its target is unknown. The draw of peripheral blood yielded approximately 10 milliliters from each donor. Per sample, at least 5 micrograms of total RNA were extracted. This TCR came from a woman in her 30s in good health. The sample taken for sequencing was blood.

The CDR3 DNA reads as TGCGCCAGCAGCTTCCTCGGAGAGGGGCGGCCCGAGCAGTACTTC. This gives the protein CASSFLGEGRPEQYF. This rearrangement joins TRBV5-1 to TRBJ2-7; D possibly uses TRBD1 or TRBD2 (5 bases each). The length of the CDR3 is 15 residues. Germline assignment: CDR1 SGHRS and CDR2 YFSETQ. V was shortened by 2 bases and J by 6 bases, with 18 bases between the two germline ends. Supplemented by reference TRBV5-1 and TRBJ2-7, the full variable domain reads KAGVTQTPRYLIKTRGQQVTLSCSPISGHRSVSWYQQTPGQGLQFLFEYFSETQRNKGNFPGRFSGRQFSNSRSEMNVSTLELGDSALYLCASSFLGEGRPEQYFGPGTRLTVT.